This is a list of T cell receptor beta chains from one sample in a study of cytomegalovirus exposure and HLA in healthy donors. The method was immunoSEQ multiplex PCR; TCRdb's version includes in-frame clones alone and lacks a portion of them. The sample includes 90,000 to 100,000 clones, about 80% of them seen just once. What was sequenced was PBMCs. The receptor source for this set is a man aged 40-49 years in good health and CMV-seronegative. CDR3s include the opening cysteine and the closing phenylalanine or tryptophan. The D gene is left open where the match is weak. Only part of the rows carry a size: once, few, many, or a class if the clone is expanded.

d_gene,j_gene,v_gene,abundance,CDR3nt,CDR3aa
NA,TRBJ2-1,TRBV7-9,NA,TGTGCCAGCAGCCCGAACAACAGGTTCGGCACCGGCAATGAGCAGTTCTTC,CASSPNNRFGTGNEQFF
NA,TRBJ2-7,TRBV2,NA,TGTGCCAGCAATGGACAGTACGAGCAGTACTTC,CASNGQYEQYF
NA,TRBJ1-1,TRBV7-7,NA,TGTGCCAGCAGCCCCGGACCCTCGGGGGACCCGAACACTGAAGCTTTCTTT,CASSPGPSGDPNTEAFF
NA,TRBJ2-5,TRBV4-3,NA,TGCGCCAGCAGTTCGGGAACAGACTTTTGGCGGGAAGAGACCCAGTACTTC,CASSSGTDFWREETQYF
NA,TRBJ1-1,TRBV11-3,NA,TGTGCCAGCAGCTTAGAACTGGAGACTGAAGCTTTCTTT,CASSLELETEAFF
NA,TRBJ2-4,TRBV2,NA,TGTGCCAGCGGTCCACAGGGCGATCCATTTTTAGCCAAAAACATTCAGTACTTC,CASGPQGDPFLAKNIQYF
NA,TRBJ2-1,TRBV10-3,once,TGTGCCACCAGAGACGGGAACTACAATGAGCAGTTCTTC,CATRDGNYNEQFF
NA,TRBJ1-3,TRBV11-1,NA,TGTGCCAGCAGCAGTCAGGGGAATCGAAACACCATATATTTT,CASSSQGNRNTIYF
NA,TRBJ1-1,TRBV5-6,few,TGTGCCAGCAGTTATCACGGGGGGGCTGAAGCTTTCTTT,CASSYHGGAEAFF
NA,TRBJ2-2,TRBV5-4,NA,TGTGCCAGCAGCCTCCCAGGGTGGGAGAACACCGGGGAGCTGTTTTTT,CASSLPGWENTGELFF
NA,TRBJ2-1,TRBV21-1,NA,TGTGCCCAAAAATCGCGACAGGGGGCAAATGAGCAGTTCTTC,CAQKSRQGANEQFF
NA,TRBJ2-1,TRBV5-1,NA,TGCGCCAGCAGCTTGGGTCAGTTGGTTGAGCAGTTCTTC,CASSLGQLVEQFF
TRBD2,TRBJ2-5,TRBV4-3,NA,TGCGCCAGCAGCCAAGCGGAACTAGCGGGGATCCAAGAGACTCAGTACTTC,CASSQAELAGIQETQYF
TRBD2,TRBJ2-2,TRBV5-6,NA,TGTGCCAGCAGCAAGACTAGCGGGGGTTGGAATACCGGGGAGCTGTTTTTT,CASSKTSGGWNTGELFF
TRBD1,TRBJ2-3,TRBV7-9,once,TGTGCCAGCAGCCTAGGGACAGGGGATACGCAGTATTTT,CASSLGTGDTQYF
TRBD2,TRBJ2-2,TRBV27,few,TGTGCCAGCAGTTTCGGGACTAGTGCCGGGGAGCTGTTTTTT,CASSFGTSAGELFF
NA,TRBJ2-7,TRBV29-1,NA,TGCAGCGTTGCCCCGCGGGCGAATGAGCAGTACTTC,CSVAPRANEQYF
NA,TRBJ2-5,TRBV6-5,once,TGTGCCAGCAGTTACTCGGGGCCCCAAGAGACCCAGTACTTC,CASSYSGPQETQYF
TRBD1,TRBJ2-3,TRBV6-4,NA,TGTGCCAGCAGTGACTCAACAGGGGGCGCAGATACGCAGTATTTT,CASSDSTGGADTQYF
TRBD1,TRBJ2-1,TRBV5-4,NA,TGTGCCAGCAGCTTCCGGGACAGGGGGCGTAATGAGCAGTTCTTC,CASSFRDRGRNEQFF
NA,TRBJ1-3,TRBV5-4,NA,TGTGCCAGCAGCAAGGGACACCGGAACACCATATATTTT,CASSKGHRNTIYF
NA,TRBJ1-3,TRBV6-6,NA,TGTGCCAGCAGTTACTCGATAGGGGAACCTGGAAACACCATATATTTT,CASSYSIGEPGNTIYF
NA,TRBJ2-3,TRBV30,NA,TGTGCCTGGGTTCCCAAATCGGTTGAGCAGTATTTT,CAWVPKSVEQYF
TRBD1,TRBJ1-2,TRBV28,NA,TGTGCCAGCAGTTCAATCCGGACAGGGATCAACTATGGCTACACCTTC,CASSSIRTGINYGYTF
TRBD2,TRBJ2-3,TRBV7-2,NA,TGTGCCAGCAGCTTAGTAACTACTAGCGGGGGAGGCGCAGATACGCAGTATTTT,CASSLVTTSGGGADTQYF
TRBD2,TRBJ2-2,TRBV28,NA,TGTGCCAGCAGTAGAAGCGGGAGGATCGGGGAGCTGTTTTTT,CASSRSGRIGELFF
TRBD2,TRBJ2-1,TRBV5-6,NA,TGTGCCAGCAGCCTACGGACTAGCGGGGTCCCCCCGTACAATGAGCAGTTCTTC,CASSLRTSGVPPYNEQFF
NA,TRBJ1-1,TRBV19,NA,TGTGCCAGTAGTCAAGGGGTCGCTGAAGCTTTCTTT,CASSQGVAEAFF
TRBD2,TRBJ2-3,TRBV11-2,NA,TGTGCCAGCAGCTTACGGGGGGGGCGAACCTTCACAGATACGCAGTATTTT,CASSLRGGRTFTDTQYF
TRBD1,TRBJ2-1,TRBV7-9,NA,TGTGCCAGCAGCTCCGGGACAGGGGACTACAATGAGCAGTTCTTC,CASSSGTGDYNEQFF
NA,TRBJ1-2,TRBV7-5,NA,TGTGTCAGAAGCTCACTTCCTTACCGGACAGGGCCTAACTATGGCTACACCTTC,CVRSSLPYRTGPNYGYTF
TRBD1,TRBJ1-4,TRBV30,NA,TGTCCAGCGACAGGGCATAATGAAAAACTGTTTTTT,CPATGHNEKLFF
NA,TRBJ1-2,TRBV14,NA,TGTGCCAGCAGCCAAGCCAGGGGTGACGGCTACACCTTC,CASSQARGDGYTF
TRBD2,TRBJ2-1,TRBV30,NA,TGTGCCTGGAGTCTGAATCTAGCGGGGTACAATGAGCAGTTCTTC,CAWSLNLAGYNEQFF
TRBD1,TRBJ2-1,TRBV4-1,NA,TGCGCCAGCAGCCGGGAGGTCCAGGGACAGGGTTCCTACAATGAGCAGTTCTTC,CASSREVQGQGSYNEQFF
NA,TRBJ1-1,TRBV7-2,NA,TGTGCCAGCAGCCCAAGGGGGGGGACCTACACTGAAGCTTTCTTT,CASSPRGGTYTEAFF
TRBD1,TRBJ1-4,TRBV19,NA,TGTGCCAGTAGTAGACAGGGGTTAGCGGCCGGGAATGAAAAACTGTTTTTT,CASSRQGLAAGNEKLFF
TRBD1,TRBJ2-1,TRBV5-5,NA,TGTGCCAGCGAATACAGGGGCGGTGAGCAGTTCTTC,CASEYRGGEQFF
TRBD2,TRBJ2-5,TRBV27,NA,TGTGCCAGCAGTTTAGGGCTAGCGGGGGGACAAGAGACCCAGTACTTC,CASSLGLAGGQETQYF
NA,TRBJ2-5,TRBV6-5,NA,TGTGCCAGCAGGGATAGCAGCGGAGAGACCCAGTACTTC,CASRDSSGETQYF
TRBD1,TRBJ1-4,TRBV5-4,NA,TGTGCCAGCAGCCCTGACAGGGGGGCTGAAAAACTGTTTTTT,CASSPDRGAEKLFF
TRBD2,TRBJ2-7,TRBV10-3,once,TGTGCCATCAGTACTAGCGGGGATCCCTACGAGCAGTACTTC,CAISTSGDPYEQYF
TRBD1,TRBJ1-3,TRBV5-1,NA,TGCGCCAGCAGCGTTACAGGGGCCTCTGGAAACACCATATATTTT,CASSVTGASGNTIYF
NA,TRBJ1-1,TRBV28,few,TGTGCCAGCAGTTTGAGTAGGGGGGGATTTAGAACTGAAGCTTTCTTT,CASSLSRGGFRTEAFF
TRBD1,TRBJ2-1,TRBV7-3,NA,TGTGCCAGCAGCTCCAGGGGGCTTGCCCACAATGAGCAGTTCTTC,CASSSRGLAHNEQFF
NA,TRBJ1-1,TRBV25-1,NA,TGTGCCAGCAGGCTGGGAGAGAACACTGAAGCTTTCTTT,CASRLGENTEAFF
TRBD2,TRBJ2-5,TRBV5-6,NA,TGTGCCAGCACCCATTGGGGGGGGGAGACCCAGTACTTC,CASTHWGGETQYF